These T cell receptor beta chains were read from a single sample in a study of cytomegalovirus exposure and HLA in healthy donors. This table comes from immunoSEQ multiplex PCR, and its TCRdb copy is limited to in-frame clones, with some not included. Seen here are 100,000 to 150,000 clones, approximately 85% observed once, and the top ten hold about 1.5%. Sequencing input: PBMCs. The receptors stem from a boy aged 5 to 17 in good health and CMV-seronegative. Both conserved end residues are part of each CDR3. The D gene is left open where the match is weak. Size values are once, few and many counts, or a class for expanded clones, and some rows have none.

J gene,V gene,clone size,D gene,CDR3 DNA,CDR3 protein
TRBJ1-5,TRBV6-1,few,-,TGTGCCAGCAGTGAAGACAATAGCAATCAGCCCCAGCATTTT,CASSEDNSNQPQHF
TRBJ2-3,TRBV14,-,TRBD1,TGTGCCAGCAGCCGCCCGGGACAGGGTTCGACAGATACGCAGTATTTT,CASSRPGQGSTDTQYF
TRBJ1-1,TRBV13,-,-,TGTGCCAGCAGCTTCTCCGGGGTGAACACTGAAGCTTTCTTT,CASSFSGVNTEAFF
TRBJ1-5,TRBV6-4,once,-,TGTGCCAGCGGGCAGCAATATAGCAATCAGCCCCAGCATTTT,CASGQQYSNQPQHF
TRBJ2-5,TRBV7-8,-,TRBD2,TGTGCCAGCAGCTCAACCGGGACTAGCGGGAGAAAGACCCAGTACTTC,CASSSTGTSGRKTQYF
TRBJ2-3,TRBV9,-,-,TGTGCCAGCAGCCAAACGGGGGAATACACAGATACGCAGTATTTT,CASSQTGEYTDTQYF
TRBJ2-7,TRBV7-2,-,TRBD1,TGTGCCAGCAGCTTAAACAGGGGGCCAAACGAGCAGTACTTC,CASSLNRGPNEQYF
TRBJ2-3,TRBV9,-,TRBD2,TGTGCCAGCAGCGTCAGGACTAGCGGGAGAAGTACGCAGTATTTT,CASSVRTSGRSTQYF
TRBJ2-7,TRBV9,-,-,TGTGCCAGCAGCGTAGGACTCGGGAGCTCCTACGAGCAGTACTTC,CASSVGLGSSYEQYF
TRBJ2-3,TRBV19,-,TRBD2,TGTGCCAGTAGTATCCCGCGGGAGGTCGATACGCAGTATTTT,CASSIPREVDTQYF
TRBJ2-5,TRBV6-1,-,TRBD1,TGTGCCAGCAGGCAGAACAGGGGGCGCGTTGAGACCCAGTACTTC,CASRQNRGRVETQYF
TRBJ1-2,TRBV27,-,TRBD1,TGTGCCAGCAGTTTTGGGACAGGGGACTATGGCTACACCTTC,CASSFGTGDYGYTF
TRBJ2-7,TRBV14,-,TRBD1,TGTGCCAGCAGCCAAGAGACAGGGAGCTCCTACGAGCAGTACTTC,CASSQETGSSYEQYF
TRBJ2-1,TRBV5-1,few,TRBD2,TGCGCCAGCTGCGCGATACTAGCGGGTAGGGATGAGCAGTTCTTC,CASCAILAGRDEQFF
TRBJ2-1,TRBV4-1,-,TRBD1,TGCGCCAGCAGCCAAGAGACAGGGTACAATGAGCAGTTCTTC,CASSQETGYNEQFF
TRBJ2-2,TRBV6-5,once,TRBD2,TGTGCCAGCAGAAAGGGACTACACAACACCGGGGAGCTGTTTTTT,CASRKGLHNTGELFF
TRBJ2-3,TRBV10-3,-,TRBD2,TGTGCCATCAGTGATCTAGCGGGGGGCACAGATACGCAGTATTTT,CAISDLAGGTDTQYF
TRBJ2-7,TRBV4-1,-,-,TGCGCCAGCAGCCACACATTTCGGGACTGGCCTTCCTACGAGCAGTACTTC,CASSHTFRDWPSYEQYF
TRBJ1-6,TRBV18,-,TRBD1,TGTGCCAGCTCATCCGGGACAGGGGTTTCACCCCTCCACTTT,CASSSGTGVSPLHF
TRBJ1-5,TRBV30,once,-,TGTGCCTGGAGTAAGAGTAGCAATCAGCCCCAGCATTTT,CAWSKSSNQPQHF
TRBJ1-2,TRBV5-3,once,-,TGTGCCAGAAGCGTGTCGAGTGACAGGAAAAACTATGGCTACACCTTC,CARSVSSDRKNYGYTF
TRBJ1-1,TRBV6-1,once,-,TGTGCCAGCAGTGAAGTGGTTCTTGCGACTGAAGCTTTCTTT,CASSEVVLATEAFF
TRBJ1-2,TRBV4-3,-,TRBD1,TGCGCCAGCAGCCTCGGGATCCAGGACAGGGGGTATGGCTACACCTTC,CASSLGIQDRGYGYTF
TRBJ1-5,TRBV10-3,-,-,TGTGCCATCAGTGAGTTAAGGGCACGGACTCGGCCCCAGCATTTT,CAISELRARTRPQHF
TRBJ2-5,TRBV11-2,-,-,TGTGCCAGCAGCTCCAGGGACTACCAAGAGACCCAGTACTTC,CASSSRDYQETQYF
TRBJ2-7,TRBV30,-,TRBD2,TGTGCCTGGAGCGACCCGGGACTAGCGGGTGCCTACGAGCAGTACTTC,CAWSDPGLAGAYEQYF
TRBJ1-5,TRBV19,-,-,TGTGCCAGTAGTAGTGGAGGGGTCCCACCCCAGCATTTT,CASSSGGVPPQHF